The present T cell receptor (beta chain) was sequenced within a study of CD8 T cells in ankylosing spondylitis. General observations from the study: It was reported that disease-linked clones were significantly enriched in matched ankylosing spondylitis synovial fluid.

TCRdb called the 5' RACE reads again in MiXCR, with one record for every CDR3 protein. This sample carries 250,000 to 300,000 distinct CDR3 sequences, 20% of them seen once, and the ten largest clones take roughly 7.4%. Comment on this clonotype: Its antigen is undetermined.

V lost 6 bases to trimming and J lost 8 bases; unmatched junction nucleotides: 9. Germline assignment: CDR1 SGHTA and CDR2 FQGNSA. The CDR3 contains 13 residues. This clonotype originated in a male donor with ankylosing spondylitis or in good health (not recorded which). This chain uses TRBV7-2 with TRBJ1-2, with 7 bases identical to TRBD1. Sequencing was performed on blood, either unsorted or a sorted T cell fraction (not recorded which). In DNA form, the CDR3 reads TGTGCCAGCAGATTCACAGGGGTGGGGGGCTACACCTTC. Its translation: CASRFTGVGGYTF. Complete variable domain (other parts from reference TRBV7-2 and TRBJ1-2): GAGVSQSPSNKVTEKGKDVELRCDPISGHTALYWYRQSLGQGLEFLIYFQGNSAPDKSGLPSDRFSAERTGGSVSTLTIQRTQQEDSAVYLCASRFTGVGGYTFGSGTRLTVV.